These T cell receptor beta chains were read from a single sample in a study of blood T cell repertoires in COVID-19. Only in-frame clones appear in the TCRdb table, and some are missing; sequencing was by immunoSEQ multiplex PCR. The data contain just under 60,000 clones, around 79% of them singletons. The specimen sequenced was peripheral blood. The receptors were gathered from a human donor in a cohort sampled during active COVID-19. Each CDR3 is given with its conserved first and last residue. A D gene is named only where the DNA matches it firmly. The size entry is marked missing in some rows and otherwise reads once, few, many or a size class.

CDR3nt	CDR3aa	d_gene	j_gene	abundance	v_gene
TGCGCCAGCAGCCAAGAAGGGGGCATTCAGTACTTC	CASSQEGGIQYF	NA	TRBJ2-4	once	TRBV4-1
TGTGCCAGCTCACCCGGACTAGCGGCTAGCACAGATACGCAGTATTTT	CASSPGLAASTDTQYF	TRBD2	TRBJ2-3	NA	TRBV18
TGTGCCAGTAGCCCAGACAGGCCCTATGGCTACACCTTC	CASSPDRPYGYTF	NA	TRBJ1-2	once	TRBV19
TGTGCCAGTAGTAATACCGGGACAGGGTCCTACGAGCAGTACTTC	CASSNTGTGSYEQYF	TRBD1	TRBJ2-7	NA	TRBV19
TGTGCCAGCAGTGAAGGCGGGGACCTCGTTCCCTACGAGCAGTACTTC	CASSEGGDLVPYEQYF	NA	TRBJ2-7	NA	TRBV6-1
TGTGCCTGGCAACGGGGGACAGCGAACACCGGGGAGCTGTTTTTT	CAWQRGTANTGELFF	NA	TRBJ2-2	few	TRBV30
TGTGCCAGCTCTCAGCGGGAGGCGGATACGCAGTATTTT	CASSQREADTQYF	TRBD2	TRBJ2-3	NA	TRBV18
TGTGCCAGCAGGTTAGCGGGAGGAGATACGCAGTATTTT	CASRLAGGDTQYF	TRBD2	TRBJ2-3	NA	TRBV12-3/TRBV12-4
TGTGCCAGCTCAGCCCAAACTAGGGCCCGAAAACTGTTTTTT	CASSAQTRARKLFF	NA	TRBJ1-4	NA	TRBV18
TGCAGTGCTAGTACACACACAGATACGCAGTATTTT	CSASTHTDTQYF	NA	TRBJ2-3	NA	TRBV20-1
TGTGCCAGCAGTTTAAAGTCCAGGGGGTCTGGTCAGCCCCAGCATTTT	CASSLKSRGSGQPQHF	TRBD1	TRBJ1-5	few	TRBV28
TGTGCCAGCACGACGCAACGGACACAAGAGACCCAGTACTTC	CASTTQRTQETQYF	NA	TRBJ2-5	NA	TRBV7-2
TGTGCCAGCAGCTTAGGGACAGGGTCCCTCTACAATGAGCAGTTCTTC	CASSLGTGSLYNEQFF	TRBD1	TRBJ2-1	NA	TRBV7-2
TGTGCCAGCAGCATACCAGGGTCTAGGAACACTGAAGCTTTCTTT	CASSIPGSRNTEAFF	NA	TRBJ1-1	NA	TRBV28
TGCGCCAGCAGCCCTCGGGGCAGGGGAGAAAACACTGAAGCTTTCTTT	CASSPRGRGENTEAFF	NA	TRBJ1-1	NA	TRBV5-1
TGTGCCAGCAAAATGGCGTTCGGGGGACAGGGTGGGACCGGGGAGCTGTTTTTT	CASKMAFGGQGGTGELFF	TRBD1	TRBJ2-2	NA	TRBV2
TGCGCCAGCAGCCGCGACCCGCCCACTAGCGGGGTTACAGATACGCAGTATTTT	CASSRDPPTSGVTDTQYF	TRBD2	TRBJ2-3	few	TRBV4-1
TGTGCCTGGAGCGATGGAGGTGAGGAGACCCAGTACTTC	CAWSDGGEETQYF	NA	TRBJ2-5	NA	TRBV30
TGTGCCAGCAGTGAACTTCCAGGGACAGGGGGCTACAATGAGCAGTTCTTC	CASSELPGTGGYNEQFF	TRBD1	TRBJ2-1	NA	TRBV6-1
TGCAGCGCACTTCCGGGACAGGGGAACACTGAAGCTTTCTTT	CSALPGQGNTEAFF	TRBD1	TRBJ1-1	NA	TRBV29-1
TGTGCCAGTAGTCACAGGGCCTCCTACGAGCAGTACTTC	CASSHRASYEQYF	NA	TRBJ2-7	NA	TRBV19
TGTGCCAGCAACAGGGGGGATAGCAATCAGCCCCAGCATTTT	CASNRGDSNQPQHF	TRBD1	TRBJ1-5	once	TRBV27
TGTGCCAGCAGCTCCTGGGGGACAGGGGCTGGCTACACCTTC	CASSSWGTGAGYTF	TRBD1	TRBJ1-2	once	TRBV5-6
TGCGCCAGCGGGGTTGGGACTAGCGGGCAAGAGACCCAGTACTTC	CASGVGTSGQETQYF	TRBD2	TRBJ2-5	NA	TRBV5-1
TGCGCCAGCAGCCCGGGACAGACTAATTCACCCCTCCACTTT	CASSPGQTNSPLHF	TRBD1	TRBJ1-6	few	TRBV4-1
TGTGCCTGGAACATGTACAGGGACACTGAAGCTTTCTTT	CAWNMYRDTEAFF	NA	TRBJ1-1	NA	TRBV30
TGCAGTGCTACAACAGGGTTAGCGGCTTTCTTT	CSATTGLAAFF	NA	TRBJ1-1	NA	TRBV20-1
TGCAGCGCCGGGACAGGGTTCGAGCAGTACTTC	CSAGTGFEQYF	TRBD1	TRBJ2-7	NA	TRBV29-1
TGTGCCAGCAGCTTGGGCGGGAGTGGGAATGAGCAGTTCTTC	CASSLGGSGNEQFF	TRBD2	TRBJ2-1	few	TRBV11-3
TGTGCCAGTAGTATTTATTCCGGGAGTAGGAATGAGCAGTTCTTC	CASSIYSGSRNEQFF	NA	TRBJ2-1	NA	TRBV19
TGTGCCAGCAGCCTGCAAGGCGGCTCCTACGAGCAGTACTTC	CASSLQGGSYEQYF	NA	TRBJ2-7	medium-sized	TRBV28
TGTGCCAAAAACAGACTAGCGGACTACACCGGGGAGCTGTTTTTT	CAKNRLADYTGELFF	TRBD2	TRBJ2-2	many	TRBV24-1
TGTGCCTGGTTGGCAGCGGGAGGGCCTCAAAATGAGCAGTTCTTC	CAWLAAGGPQNEQFF	TRBD2	TRBJ2-1	NA	TRBV30
TGTGCCAGCAGCTTAATGTTCTCTTACAATGAGCAGTTCTTC	CASSLMFSYNEQFF	NA	TRBJ2-1	few	TRBV7-3
TGTGCCAGCAGCGGTAGCGGGAGGGCCGCCAAGTACCAAGAGACCCAGTACTTC	CASSGSGRAAKYQETQYF	TRBD2	TRBJ2-5	NA	TRBV9
TGTGCCAGCAGCGGGCGGGACTCTTCCTACGAGCAGTACTTC	CASSGRDSSYEQYF	NA	TRBJ2-7	NA	TRBV3-1/TRBV3-2
TGCAGCGTTGAACGGAGCGGCTACACCTTC	CSVERSGYTF	NA	TRBJ1-2	NA	TRBV29-1
TGTGCCAGCAGCCATCCGGGACAGGGGTACGAGCAGTACTTC	CASSHPGQGYEQYF	TRBD1	TRBJ2-7	NA	TRBV4-2
TGTGCCAGCAGTTCCAGGGGTTCGGGCGGAAACACCATATATTTT	CASSSRGSGGNTIYF	NA	TRBJ1-3	NA	TRBV28
TGTGCCAGCACCCCCAACGACCGCAGGCGCCTTCTGAACACCGGGGAGCTGTTTTTT	CASTPNDRRRLLNTGELFF	NA	TRBJ2-2	few	TRBV6-2/TRBV6-3
TGTGCCAGCAGCCAAGCGCAGGGTGATACGCAGTATTTT	CASSQAQGDTQYF	NA	TRBJ2-3	NA	TRBV4-2
TGCGCCAGCAGCCTTGAGGGCCTTTCCACCGGGGAGCTGTTTTTT	CASSLEGLSTGELFF	NA	TRBJ2-2	NA	TRBV5-1
TGTGCCAGTACGCCGGCAACTAATGAAAAACTGTTTTTT	CASTPATNEKLFF	NA	TRBJ1-4	NA	TRBV19
TGTGCCAGCTCACCACCGACAGGGGGGACGGGAAAAGAGACCCAGTACTTC	CASSPPTGGTGKETQYF	TRBD1	TRBJ2-5	NA	TRBV18
TGTGCCAGCAGCTTTTGGGAGAGTAATGAAAAACTGTTTTTT	CASSFWESNEKLFF	NA	TRBJ1-4	once	TRBV3-1/TRBV3-2
TGCAGCGTTTCCTCAGCCAGCGGGAGTAGGGAGACCCAGTACTTC	CSVSSASGSRETQYF	TRBD2	TRBJ2-5	NA	TRBV29-1
TGTGCCAGCAGCGTAGTATCAGGGTACACCGGGGAGCTGTTTTTT	CASSVVSGYTGELFF	NA	TRBJ2-2	NA	TRBV9
TGTGCCAGCAGCTTGGGACAGGGAGAAGGTGAGCAGTTCTTC	CASSLGQGEGEQFF	TRBD1	TRBJ2-1	NA	TRBV7-7
TGTGCCAGCAGACTTAGTAGGGCTAGCCCGTTCTTC	CASRLSRASPFF	NA	TRBJ2-1	NA	TRBV12-3/TRBV12-4
TGTGCTAGCAGCTTGTCCGAGTCAGGGGGCACAGATACGCAGTATTTT	CASSLSESGGTDTQYF	NA	TRBJ2-3	NA	TRBV7-7
TGTGCCTGGAGTGTACAACTAGCGGGGCCGCCCCAAGAGACCCAGTACTTC	CAWSVQLAGPPQETQYF	TRBD2	TRBJ2-5	NA	TRBV30
TGTGCCAGCAGCCTTCGACCCGGGACTAGCGGGGAGCAGTTCTTC	CASSLRPGTSGEQFF	TRBD2	TRBJ2-1	NA	TRBV7-2
TGTGCCAGCAGCTTAGTCTGGACAGGGGGCCCCGGGGAGCTGTTTTTT	CASSLVWTGGPGELFF	TRBD1	TRBJ2-2	NA	TRBV7-2